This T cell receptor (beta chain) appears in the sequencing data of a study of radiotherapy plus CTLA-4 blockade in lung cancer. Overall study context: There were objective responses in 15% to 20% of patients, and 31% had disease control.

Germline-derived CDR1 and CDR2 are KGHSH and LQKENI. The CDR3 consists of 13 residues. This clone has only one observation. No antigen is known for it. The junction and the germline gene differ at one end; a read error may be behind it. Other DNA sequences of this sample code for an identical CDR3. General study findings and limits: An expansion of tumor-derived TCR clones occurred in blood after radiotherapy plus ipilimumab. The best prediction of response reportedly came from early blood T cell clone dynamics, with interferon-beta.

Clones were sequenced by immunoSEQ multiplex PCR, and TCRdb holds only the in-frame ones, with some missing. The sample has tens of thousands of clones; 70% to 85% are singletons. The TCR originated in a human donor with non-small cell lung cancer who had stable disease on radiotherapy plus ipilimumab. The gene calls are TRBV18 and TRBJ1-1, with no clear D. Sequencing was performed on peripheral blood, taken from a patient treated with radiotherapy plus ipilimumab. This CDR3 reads CASSPGQNTEAFF. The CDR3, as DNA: TGTGCCAGCTCACCAGGTCAGAACACTGAAGCCTTCTTT.